Presented here are 25 T cell receptor beta chains from one specimen sequenced in a study of beta chain features in type 1 diabetes. Expressed TCRB transcripts were sequenced because the isolated RNA had all been reverse transcribed beforehand. TCRdb's table, derived via immunoSEQ multiplex PCR, lists solely in-frame clones and lacks some. The sample records about 220,000 clones, approximately 10% being singletons. Sequenced: central memory CD4+ T cells from blood. All receptors derive from a man younger than 35 in good health.

The CDR3: CASSQEAGGPRAKNIQYF. The CDR3 DNA sequence: TGCGCCAGCAGCCAAGAAGCGGGAGGGCCGAGGGCCAAAAACATTCAGTACTTC. The genes are TRBV4-1 and TRBJ2-4; 10 positions agree with TRBD2. The length of the CDR3 is 18 residues. Per the germline V gene, CDR1 is MGHRA and CDR2 is YSYEKL. Trimming took 0 bases from V and 1 from J; bases not matched to a gene: 6.

This clone was seen many times. This chain connects TRBV5-1 to TRBJ2-1; TRBD2 might be the D (5 bases). Germline CDR1 and CDR2: SGHRS and YFSETQ. The CDR3 is 14 residues long. The V end was cut by 6 bases, the J end by 8 bases, with 18 bases between. CDR3 coding DNA: TGCGCCAGCAAGGAGGCCCACCCATCCGATGAGCAGTTCTTC. Its translation: CASKEAHPSDEQFF.

The chain links TRBV4-2 to TRBJ2-1; D remains unclear. The germline gives CDR1 LGHNA, CDR2 YNFKEQ. Trimming cost V 1 base and J 7 bases, with 11 bases left between them. The CDR3 extends over 14 amino acids. The CDR3 spells CASSQAIRSNEQFF. CDR3 sequence (DNA): TGTGCCAGCAGCCAAGCTATACGATCAAATGAGCAGTTCTTC.

The gene calls are TRBV6-5 and TRBJ2-7; no clear D gene. Germline CDR1 MNHEY, CDR2 SVGAGI. The CDR3 contains 13 residues. Trimming stripped 7 bases from V and 2 bases from J, with 12 bases between. The CDR3 DNA is TGTGCCAGCATAGGAGACTCCCCCTACGAGCAGTACTTC. It yields the protein CASIGDSPYEQYF.

This clone showed up just a few times. This rearrangement joins TRBV30 to TRBJ1-4; 7 nucleotides agree with TRBD1. Germline V gives CDR1 GTSNPN, CDR2 SVGIG (reference sequence). This CDR3 comprises 14 residues. After removal of 7 bases from V and 4 bases from J, the junction contained 9 bases not matched to a gene. The CDR3 reads CALNRDRDNEKLFF. CDR3 DNA sequence: TGTGCCTTAAACCGGGACAGAGATAATGAAAAACTGTTTTTT.

V and J are TRBV7-9 and TRBJ2-7; D may correspond to TRBD1 or TRBD2 (5 bases each). CDR1 is SEHNR and CDR2 is FQNEAQ in the germline V gene (reference sequence). Trimming removed 2 bases from V and 4 bases from J, with 15 bases in between. CDR3 length: 15 residues. The CDR3: CASSLSGPSYYEQYF. For the CDR3, the DNA is TGTGCCAGCAGCTTATCGGGGCCTTCCTATTACGAGCAGTACTTC. The complete variable domain, with remaining parts taken from reference TRBV7-9 and TRBJ2-7, reads DTGVSQNPRHKITKRGQNVTFRCDPISEHNRLYWYRQTLGQGPEFLTYFQNEAQLEKSRLLSDRFSAERPKGSFSTLEIQRTEQGDSAMYLCASSLSGPSYYEQYFGPGTRLTVT.

As regards this clone: With a much larger clone just one base away, this may be a read error. CDR3 amino acids: CAWSLTAGANVLTF. The CDR3 nucleotides read TGTGCCTGGAGTCTTACGGCCGGGGCCAACGTCCTGACTTTC. The chain has TRBV30 and TRBJ2-6; D remains unclear. Germline V CDR1 and CDR2: GTSNPN, SVGIG (reference sequence). V lost 2 bases, J lost 4 bases, and 9 bases lay in between. This CDR3 region has 14 residues.

This clone was seen only a few times. The chain couples TRBV4-2 to TRBJ2-3, with D possibly TRBD2 on 6 matching bases. V gave up 6 bases and J gave up 2 bases, with 15 bases separating them. Germline V lookup: CDR1 LGHNA, CDR2 YNFKEQ. The CDR3 consists of 15 residues. The CDR3 DNA sequence: TGTGCCAGCAGACCCAGCGGGCGGGACACAGATACGCAGTATTTT. The encoded protein is CASRPSGRDTDTQYF.

In its sample, this clone was seen a few times. The chain combines TRBV21-1 with TRBJ2-7; TRBD1, as called in the table, went unchecked against the DNA. TRBV21-1 is termed a pseudogene. The CDR3 is made up of 14 amino acids. CDR3 amino acids: CASSFRQVAYEQYF. The DNA of the CDR3 is TGTGCCAGCAGCTTCCGACAGGTAGCCTACGAGCAGTACTTC.

This clone was observed many times. The rearrangement uses TRBV9 and TRBJ2-1; tentative D call: TRBD2 (6 bases). This CDR3 has 15 residues. Germline values: CDR1 SGDLS, CDR2 YYNGEE. Deletions cut 2 bases from V and 2 bases from J, with 11 bases between. In DNA form, the CDR3 reads TGTGCCAGCAGCGTTACTAGCATGGCCTACAATGAGCAGTTCTTC. It is translated as CASSVTSMAYNEQFF. Filled out from reference TRBV9 and TRBJ2-1, the complete variable domain reads DSGVTQTPKHLITATGQRVTLRCSPRSGDLSVYWYQQSLDQGLQFLIQYYNGEERAKGNILERFSAQQFPDLHSELNLSSLELGDSALYFCASSVTSMAYNEQFFGPGTRLTVL.

This clone was counted a few times. The chain uses TRBV7-3 and TRBJ2-3, with 10 bases lining up with TRBD1. Germline CDR1 SGHTA, CDR2 FQGTGA. The CDR3 has 14 residues. Trimming took 4 bases from V and 4 from J; bases not matched to a gene: 2. Written as DNA, the CDR3 is TGTGCCAGCAGCTCAGGACAGGGGGCAGATACGCAGTATTTT. Its protein is CASSSGQGADTQYF.

This sequence joins TRBV4-2 and TRBJ2-4; 7 bases map to TRBD2. This CDR3 is 17 amino acids long. Germline trimming cut 0 bases from V and 3 bases from J; bases unmatched to any gene: 8. Germline-derived CDR1 and CDR2 are LGHNA and YNFKEQ. The CDR3 DNA is TGTGCCAGCAGCCAAGATTGGGGGAGCGGGGTCAAAAACATTCAGTACTTC. Encoded protein: CASSQDWGSGVKNIQYF.

This clone was seen a handful of times. The CDR3 DNA follows: TGTGCCAGCAGTGGTGAGGGCCGGGTTGGCAATCAGCCCCAGCATTTT. The encoded protein is CASSGEGRVGNQPQHF. J is TRBJ1-5 and V is TRBV27; no definite D call. This CDR3 spans 16 amino acids. The V gene's germline CDR1 is MNHEY and CDR2 SMNVEV (reference sequence). Trimming removed 5 bases from V and 2 bases from J, with 16 bases in between.

The chain uses TRBV4-2 and TRBJ2-1; D may correspond to TRBD1 or TRBD2 (5 bases each). CDR1 and CDR2 (germline): LGHNA, YNFKEQ. The CDR3 extends over 15 amino acids. Trimming left V 4 bases short and J 6 bases short, with 16 bases between. Here the CDR3 reads CASSPRGAGGNEQFF. The CDR3 DNA reads TGTGCCAGCAGCCCAAGGGGAGCAGGCGGCAATGAGCAGTTCTTC.

This clone was seen only a few times. V usage is TRBV29-1 and J usage is TRBJ1-1, with a possible D match to TRBD1 (5 bases). This CDR3 is 12 amino acids long. Germline V lookup: CDR1 SQVTM, CDR2 ANQGSEA. Trimming stripped 2 bases from V and 7 bases from J, with 11 bases between. The CDR3 DNA is TGCAGCGTTGAATTAGGGCAGGGTGAAGCTTTCTTT. Protein product: CSVELGQGEAFF.

This clone was counted a few times. CDR3 loop: CASKQWKDYGYTF. The CDR3 DNA is TGTGCCAGTAAGCAGTGGAAAGACTATGGCTACACCTTC. This rearrangement joins TRBV19 to TRBJ1-2; D is undetermined. The CDR3 is 13 amino acids. V was pared by 7 bases and J by 3 bases, with 12 bases between. CDR1 LNHDA and CDR2 SQIVND come from the germline V gene (reference sequence).

The chain employs TRBV7-9 and TRBJ2-3; 8 positions agree with TRBD2. The germline gives CDR1 SEHNR, CDR2 FQNEAQ (reference sequence). The CDR3 spans 16 residues. V dropped 3 bases and J dropped 4; count of bases not matched to a gene: 9. The CDR3 nucleotides are TGTGCCAGCAGCTTGAGAAGCGGGAGTGGCTCAGATACGCAGTATTTT. Protein: CASSLRSGSGSDTQYF.

This clone was seen more than once but under ten times. This chain links TRBV29-1 with TRBJ2-2; 12 bases agree with TRBD2. The V segment lost 4 bases and the J segment 7 bases; nucleotides outside the gene matches: 4. The CDR3 spans 14 residues. Germline CDR1 and CDR2: SQVTM and ANQGSEA. In DNA, the CDR3 is TGCAGCGTTGCTAGCGGGAGGGCCGTCGGGGAGCTGTTTTTT. It codes for CSVASGRAVGELFF.

This clone was counted between two and nine times. This sequence joins TRBV27 and TRBJ2-1, with 7 bases that match TRBD1. The CDR3 is 14 amino acids. Per the germline V gene, CDR1 is MNHEY and CDR2 is SMNVEV (reference sequence). J gave up 7 bases and V 5 bases, and 8 bases lay outside the gene matches. CDR3 in amino acids: CASSPDRFLNEQFF. The CDR3 DNA reads TGTGCCAGCAGTCCGGACAGGTTTTTGAATGAGCAGTTCTTC.

In its sample, this clone was seen a few times. The J gene is TRBJ2-1, the V gene TRBV5-4; tentative D call: TRBD1 (5 bases). V was clipped by 1 base and J by 3 bases, with 8 bases between them. The CDR3 has 14 amino acids. Germline values: CDR1 SGHNT, CDR2 YYREEE (reference sequence). This CDR3 reads CASSLPTVYNEQFF. The CDR3 region has the DNA TGTGCCAGCAGCTTGCCGACAGTCTACAATGAGCAGTTCTTC.

This chain joins TRBV19 and TRBJ2-4; maybe TRBD2 (5 bases). Germline values: CDR1 LNHDA, CDR2 SQIVND (reference sequence). V lost 6 bases and J lost 1, with 19 bases in between. CDR3 length: 17 residues. CDR3 DNA sequence: TGTGCCAGTAGCAGGATGACTTCGCCGGGGGCCAAAAACATTCAGTACTTC. This codes for CASSRMTSPGAKNIQYF.

The chain has TRBV27 and TRBJ1-1, with TRBD1 matching over 7 bases. V was clipped by 5 bases and J by 4 bases; unmatched bases: 4. The germline V gene encodes CDR1 MNHEY and CDR2 SMNVEV (reference sequence). The CDR3 loop spans 13 amino acids. DNA for the CDR3: TGTGCCAGCAGTGACAGGGTGGGCACTGAAGCTTTCTTT. This codes for CASSDRVGTEAFF.

The chain employs TRBV5-4 and TRBJ2-1; no clear D. The CDR3 runs 15 residues. The ends were cut back, 1 base at V and 0 bases at J, with 8 bases in the middle. CDR1 and CDR2 from the germline V gene are SGHNT and YYREEE (reference sequence). The CDR3 bases are TGTGCCAGCAGCTTGATGTTAAGCTCCTACAATGAGCAGTTCTTC. This codes for CASSLMLSSYNEQFF.

This clone turned up a few times. The chain joins TRBV9 to TRBJ2-5; TRBD1 agrees at 8 bases. The V gene end was trimmed by 2 bases and the J gene end by 4 bases; junction bases not matched to a gene: 1. CDR1 and CDR2 from the germline V gene are SGDLS and YYNGEE. The CDR3 length is 13 residues. CDR3 amino acids: CASSVTGGETQYF. The CDR3, as DNA: TGTGCCAGCAGCGTTACAGGGGGAGAGACCCAGTACTTC.

The chain couples TRBV2 to TRBJ2-1; a possible D gene is TRBD1 (6 bases). V lost 7 bases and J 9 bases, leaving 16 bases between the germline ends. CDR1 and CDR2 from the germline V gene are SNHLY and FYNNEI. This CDR3 is built from 13 residues. CDR3 in amino acids: CASTMEPGAEQFF. DNA of the CDR3: TGTGCCAGCACTATGGAGCCAGGGGCTGAGCAGTTCTTC.